This T cell receptor (beta chain) was retrieved from a study of T cell changes during pregnancy in multiple sclerosis. This clone was seen once. The data were produced by immunoSEQ multiplex PCR, yet TCRdb's version contains in-frame clones alone and is incomplete. The sample has fewer than 60,000 clones, 90% seen once; the top ten hold roughly 6.5%. Germline V gives CDR1 LNHDA, CDR2 SQIVND (reference sequence). The CDR3 is made up of 16 amino acids. V was cut by 1 base and J by 0 bases, with 10 bases left in between. The J gene is TRBJ1-5, the V gene TRBV19, with D hard to call. The sample consisted of peripheral blood, taken in the third trimester of pregnancy. The clonotype was recovered from a female donor in good health, enrolled as a control in a pregnancy study. The CDR3 bases are TGTGCCAGTAGTATAGTCCACACATATAGCAATCAGCCCCAGCATTTT. Translated, it gives CASSIVHTYSNQPQHF.